These T cell receptor beta chains were read from a single sample in a study of Graves' ophthalmopathy and Graves' hyperthyroidism. MiXCR, applied by TCRdb to the multiplex PCR reads, yields one record per CDR3 protein. This sample yields hundreds of thousands of distinct CDR3 sequences, of which about 21% are seen a single time; under 3% belongs to the top ten. Sequenced: peripheral blood. These receptors all come from a woman aged 18-30 years with stable Graves' hyperthyroidism. Each CDR3 is given with its conserved first and last residue. A D gene is named only where the DNA matches it firmly. Some rows have no size entry. The others give once, few or many, or a class for an expanded clone.

D | J | V | size | CDR3 | DNA
. | TRBJ1-1 | TRBV12-3/TRBV12-4 | once | CASSPVRGAENTEAFF | TGTGCCAGCAGTCCCGTGAGGGGGGCGGAGAACACTGAAGCTTTCTTT
. | TRBJ2-7 | TRBV11-2 | many | CASGEASYEQYF | TGTGCCAGCGGGGAGGCATCCTACGAGCAGTACTTC
. | TRBJ2-5 | TRBV9 | many | CASSGKEGTKETQYF | TGTGCCAGCAGCGGAAAGGAGGGAACAAAAGAGACCCAGTACTTC
. | TRBJ1-1 | TRBV12-3/TRBV12-4 | many | CASSLSPGAGAFF | TGTGCCAGCAGTTTGTCCCCCGGGGCAGGAGCTTTCTTT
. | TRBJ1-2 | TRBV24-1 | . | CATSDSENGYAF | TGTGCCACCAGTGATAGCGAAAACGGCTACGCCTTC
. | TRBJ1-1 | TRBV7-6 | many | CASSSAATTGNTEAFF | TGTGCCAGCAGCTCAGCGGCGACGACAGGGAACACTGAAGCTTTCTTT
. | TRBJ2-7 | TRBV20-1 | many | CSATLPGTLFSYEQYF | TGCAGTGCTACTTTACCCGGGACACTCTTTTCCTACGAGCAGTACTTC
TRBD1 | TRBJ2-2 | TRBV12-3/TRBV12-4 | few | CASSLEAGGEWELFF | TGTGCCAGCAGTTTAGAGGCAGGGGGCGAGTGGGAGCTGTTTTTT
. | TRBJ1-6 | TRBV20-1 | many | CSAMVQGLYNSPLHF | TGCAGTGCTATGGTACAGGGCCTGTATAATTCACCCCTCCACTTT
. | TRBJ1-1 | TRBV27 | . | CASSYLGDGGTEAFF | TGTGCCAGCAGCTACCTAGGGGACGGAGGTACTGAAGCTTTCTTT
. | TRBJ2-5 | TRBV7-2 | many | CASSRRLGDQETQYF | TGTGCCAGCAGCCGGAGACTAGGAGACCAAGAGACCCAGTACTTC
. | TRBJ1-1 | TRBV6-5 | many | CASRYIPWAPEAFF | TGTGCCAGCAGGTATATCCCCTGGGCGCCTGAAGCTTTCTTT
. | TRBJ2-7 | TRBV30 | . | CAIRGRGNHSYEQYF | TGTGCCATTCGAGGGCGGGGAAATCACTCCTACGAGCAGTACTTC
. | TRBJ1-1 | TRBV6-1 | once | CASSRQGGLGTEAFF | TGTGCCAGCAGTCGCCAAGGGGGGTTGGGCACTGAAGCTTTCTTT
TRBD2 | TRBJ2-5 | TRBV18 | many | CASSPAPLAGVGETQYF | TGTGCCAGCTCACCAGCCCCACTAGCGGGAGTAGGGGAGACCCAGTACTTC
TRBD2 | TRBJ2-7 | TRBV28 | once | CASSLSTSGFWVEQYF | TGTGCCAGCAGTTTAAGTACTAGCGGTTTTTGGGTCGAGCAGTACTTC
. | TRBJ1-1 | TRBV12-3/TRBV12-4 | . | CASSLEIGGRAEAFF | TGTGCCAGCAGTTTAGAGATCGGGGGTAGGGCTGAAGCCTTCTTT
TRBD2 | TRBJ2-2 | TRBV28 | many | CASSLRLAGFNTGELFF | TGTGCCAGCAGTTTGCGACTAGCGGGATTCAACACCGGGGAGCTGTTTTTT
. | TRBJ1-5 | TRBV10-3 | . | CAITPVRNQPQHF | TGTGCCATCACCCCCGTCCGCAATCAGCCTCAGCATTTT
. | TRBJ2-5 | TRBV7-8 | many | CASSLGGFLETQYF | TGTGCCAGCAGCTTAGGAGGGTTTCTGGAGACCCAGTACTTC
. | TRBJ2-7 | TRBV7-2 | many | CASSLGIAAGIYEQYF | TGTGCCAGCAGCTTAGGGATCGCGGCAGGTATCTACGAGCAGTACTTC
TRBD1 | TRBJ1-2 | TRBV19 | . | CASTPDRPGLGYTF | TGTGCCAGTACCCCGGACAGGCCAGGCCTCGGCTACACCTTC
. | TRBJ1-5 | TRBV7-2 | few | CASSLGGLSNQPQHF | TGTGCCAGCAGCTTGGGGGGTTTAAGCAATCAGCCCCAGCATTTT
. | TRBJ2-7 | TRBV2 | many | CASSDEATYEQYF | TGTGCCAGCAGTGACGAAGCGACCTACGAGCAGTACTTC
TRBD2 | TRBJ2-2 | TRBV20-1 | many | CSARDSGGDTGELFF | TGCAGTGCTAGAGATAGCGGGGGGGACACCGGGGAGCTGTTTTTT
. | TRBJ1-1 | TRBV6-1 | many | CASRPRGAAEAFF | TGTGCCAGCAGACCTCGGGGGGCTGCTGAAGCTTTCTTT
TRBD1 | TRBJ1-2 | TRBV7-9 | many | CASSRQGGYTF | TGTGCCAGCAGTCGACAGGGAGGCTACACCTTC
. | TRBJ2-7 | TRBV28 | many | CASSFNAGSYEQYF | TGTGCCAGCAGTTTTAATGCGGGATCCTACGAGCAGTACTTC
. | TRBJ1-1 | TRBV11-2 | many | CASSQRGTRILNTEAFF | TGTGCCAGCAGCCAAAGGGGGACCCGGATTTTGAACACTGAAGCTTTCTTT
. | TRBJ2-5 | TRBV12-3/TRBV12-4 | many | CASSLVPFTSSQETQYF | TGTGCCAGCAGTTTAGTCCCCTTCACTTCCAGTCAAGAGACCCAGTACTTC
. | TRBJ2-2 | TRBV20-1 | many | CSAGEPGELFF | TGCAGTGCCGGCGAGCCCGGGGAGCTGTTTTTT
. | TRBJ1-1 | TRBV6-4 | many | CASETNTEAFF | TGTGCCAGCGAGACGAACACTGAAGCTTTCTTT
. | TRBJ1-5 | TRBV7-8 | many | CASSTSPLRRDVPQHF | TGTGCCAGCAGTACTAGTCCCCTTCGTCGAGATGTTCCCCAGCATTTT
. | TRBJ1-1 | TRBV20-1 | . | CSASRVMNTEAFF | TGCAGTGCTAGTCGGGTCATGAACACTGAAGCTTTCTTT
. | TRBJ1-1 | TRBV27 | . | CASRTDLNTEAFF | TGTGCCAGCCGGACAGATTTGAACACTGAAGCTTTCTTT
. | TRBJ1-1 | TRBV28 | many | CASSLGSANTEAFF | TGTGCCAGCAGTTTAGGGTCAGCGAACACTGAAGCTTTCTTT
. | TRBJ1-1 | TRBV29-1 | many | CSVMIQGTEAFF | TGCAGCGTTATGATTCAGGGAACTGAAGCTTTCTTT
TRBD2 | TRBJ2-7 | TRBV5-1 | many | CASTKTGTSGTRGEQYF | TGCGCCAGCACCAAAACGGGGACTAGCGGGACTCGGGGCGAGCAGTACTTC
. | TRBJ1-1 | TRBV12-3/TRBV12-4 | many | CASSLGDRTDTEAFF | TGTGCCAGCAGTTTAGGTGACAGGACCGACACTGAAGCTTTCTTT
TRBD1 | TRBJ2-4 | TRBV20-1 | many | CSASRQGQNIQYF | TGCAGTGCTTCCCGACAGGGACAAAACATTCAGTACTTC
. | TRBJ2-7 | TRBV18 | . | CASSLFFPGTYLLYEQYF | TGTGCCAGCTCACTATTCTTCCCCGGGACCTACCTACTCTACGAGCAGTACTTC
TRBD2 | TRBJ2-7 | TRBV6-5 | . | CASRYSGLGYEQYF | TGTGCCAGCAGATACTCGGGACTAGGCTACGAGCAGTACTTC
. | TRBJ2-2 | TRBV30 | . | CACGGRWGNTGELFF | TGTGCCTGCGGTGGGAGATGGGGCAACACCGGGGAGCTGTTTTTT
. | TRBJ1-1 | TRBV9 | many | CASSVGSENTEAFF | TGTGCCAGCAGCGTAGGATCGGAGAACACTGAAGCTTTCTTT
. | TRBJ1-2 | TRBV12-3/TRBV12-4 | . | CASSSRRGHNYGYTF | TGTGCCAGCAGTTCCCGGAGGGGTCATAACTATGGCTACACCTTC
. | TRBJ2-2 | TRBV29-1 | many | CSVTRGGTGELFF | TGCAGCGTTACCAGGGGCGGCACCGGGGAGCTGTTTTTT
. | TRBJ1-2 | TRBV12-3/TRBV12-4 | many | CASSLTGSWGYTF | TGTGCCAGCAGTTTGACAGGATCATGGGGCTACACCTTC
. | TRBJ2-2 | TRBV2 | many | CASTPRAGPGELFF | TGTGCCAGCACCCCTAGGGCGGGTCCCGGGGAGCTGTTTTTT
. | TRBJ1-6 | TRBV6-5 | . | CASSYSIGPTDSPLHF | TGTGCCAGCAGTTACTCGATCGGTCCCACCGATTCACCCCTCCACTTT
TRBD1 | TRBJ1-1 | TRBV30 | . | CAWSVGTGAFF | TGTGCCTGGAGTGTAGGGACAGGGGCTTTCTTT